The rows below give T cell receptor beta chains drawn from one sample of a study of shared clonotypes between healthy human individuals. Profiled with immunoSEQ multiplex PCR; TCRdb holds only in-frame clones, not every one. The table shows some 680,000 clones, with around four fifths occurring only once. Sequenced: memory CD4+ T cells sorted from blood. Source of these receptors: a woman in her twenties or thirties in good health. Each CDR3 is given with its conserved first and last residue. A D gene is named only where the DNA matches it firmly. Size is stated for part of the rows, as once, few or many counts, or as a class when the clone is expanded.

>TRBJ2-7|NA|NA|TRBV5-1
CASSLRVSAYEQYF
TGCGCCAGCAGCTTGAGAGTTAGCGCCTACGAGCAGTACTTC
>TRBJ2-7|NA|TRBD2|TRBV27
CASRGLADSYEQYF
TGTGCCAGCAGAGGGCTAGCGGACTCCTACGAGCAGTACTTC
>TRBJ2-5|NA|NA|TRBV5-1
CASSPRDAKETQYF
TGCGCCAGCAGCCCCCGGGACGCCAAAGAGACCCAGTACTTC
>TRBJ2-7|NA|TRBD2|TRBV25-1
CASSGSGLAGSYEQYF
TGTGCCAGCAGTGGCTCCGGACTAGCGGGGTCCTACGAGCAGTACTTC
>TRBJ2-7|NA|NA|TRBV15
CATSRESYEQYF
TGTGCCACCAGCAGAGAGTCCTACGAGCAGTACTTC
>TRBJ2-3|few|NA|TRBV25-1
CASSVTDTQYF
TGTGCCAGCAGTGTCACAGATACGCAGTATTTT
>TRBJ2-1|NA|TRBD1|TRBV11-2
CASSSQDRSVQFF
TGTGCCAGCAGCTCCCAGGACAGGTCTGTGCAGTTCTTC
>TRBJ2-2|NA|TRBD2|TRBV5-4
CASSPSGGRSNTGELFF
TGTGCCAGCAGCCCCTCTGGCGGGAGGAGTAACACCGGGGAGCTGTTTTTT
>TRBJ2-1|NA|NA|TRBV6-5
CASSPPGAGEQFF
TGTGCCAGCAGCCCACCCGGGGCGGGTGAGCAGTTCTTC
>TRBJ2-7|NA|NA|TRBV5-1
CASSHLANAEQYF
TGCGCCAGCAGTCACCTTGCGAACGCCGAGCAGTACTTC
>TRBJ2-5|many|TRBD2|TRBV5-1
CASSPQTSGAPQETQYF
TGCGCCAGCAGCCCCCAGACTAGCGGAGCACCGCAAGAGACCCAGTACTTC